These 28 T cell receptor beta chains were sequenced from one sample in a study of control samples from healthy donors and cancer patients. This table comes from immunoSEQ multiplex PCR, and its TCRdb copy is limited to in-frame clones, with some not included. The data hold about 30,000 clones, with 70% to 85% observed a single time. The sequencing input was PBMCs. These receptors were taken from a man in his sixties with head and neck cancer.

V is TRBV28 and J is TRBJ2-6, with D unclear. CDR1 and CDR2 (germline): MDHEN, SYDVKM. This CDR3 region has 17 residues. Trimming pared 6 bases from V and 0 bases from J, leaving 15 bases between. CDR3 residues: CASSAAGRISGANVLTF. The CDR3 region has the DNA TGTGCCAGCAGCGCGGCCGGCAGAATCTCTGGGGCCAACGTCCTGACTTTC.

The J gene is TRBJ2-1, the V gene TRBV18, with a possible D match to TRBD1 (5 bases). The CDR3 contains 12 residues. V lost 4 bases and J 6 bases, leaving 7 bases between the germline ends. Germline V gene sequence: CDR1 KGHSH, CDR2 LQKENI. The DNA of the CDR3 is TGTGCCAGCTCACAAAGGGGCAATGAGCAGTTCTTC. Amino acid sequence: CASSQRGNEQFF.

J is TRBJ1-5 and V is TRBV5-5, with D unresolved. Deletions cut 2 bases from V and 1 base from J, with 7 bases between. The germline gives CDR1 SGHKS, CDR2 YYEKEE (reference sequence). The CDR3 consists of 14 residues. CDR3 nucleotide sequence: TGTGCCAGCAGCTTCCCCGGGAGCAATCAGCCCCAGCATTTT. Translating gives CASSFPGSNQPQHF.

The chain has TRBV5-1 and TRBJ2-7; D call uncertain. In germline, CDR1 is SGHRS, CDR2 YFSETQ. The CDR3 is 11 amino acids. V was cut by 5 bases and J by 4 bases, with 7 bases left in between. CDR3 amino acids: CASRMGYEQYF. In DNA form, the CDR3 reads TGCGCCAGCAGAATGGGTTACGAGCAGTACTTC.

The CDR3 reads CASVDRARALGSNTEAFF. The CDR3 region has the DNA TGTGCCAGTGTCGACAGGGCTCGGGCGCTGGGTTCGAACACTGAAGCTTTCTTT. The chain links TRBV19 to TRBJ1-1; TRBD1 aligns across 7 bases. Per germline, CDR1 LNHDA and CDR2 SQIVND (reference sequence). Trimming at V came to 8 bases and at J to 1 base, leaving 19 bases not matched to a gene. The CDR3 totals 18 residues.

CDR3 protein: CASSLRGLETQYF. CDR3 in DNA: TGTGCCAGCAGCCTCAGGGGGCTGGAGACCCAGTACTTC. The rearrangement joins TRBV7-9 to TRBJ2-5; TRBD1 matches at 8 bases. The junction had 4 bases not matched to a gene; V was cut back by 5 bases and J by 5 bases. Germline V lookup: CDR1 SEHNR, CDR2 FQNEAQ (reference sequence). This CDR3 has 13 residues.

The rearrangement uses TRBV13 and TRBJ2-7, with no clear D. V was shortened by 5 bases and J by 6 bases, with 14 bases between the two germline ends. Germline V gives CDR1 PRHDT, CDR2 FYEKMQ (reference sequence). This CDR3 has 13 residues. CDR3 sequence (DNA): TGTGCCAGCAGCCCCGACGGGTCAGGCGAGCAGTACTTC. Its translation: CASSPDGSGEQYF. Using reference TRBV13 and TRBJ2-7 for the parts outside the CDR3, the full variable domain is AAGVIQSPRHLIKEKRETATLKCYPIPRHDTVYWYQQGPGQDPQFLISFYEKMQSDKGSIPDRFSAQQFSDYHSELNMSSLELGDSALYFCASSPDGSGEQYFGPGTRLTVT.

The chain uses TRBV9 and TRBJ2-1; no clear D. Germline-derived CDR1 and CDR2 are SGDLS and YYNGEE. This CDR3 comprises 13 residues. Trimming left V 0 bases short and J 0 bases short, with 1 base between. The chain's CDR3 is CASSVASYNEQFF. CDR3 in DNA: TGTGCCAGCAGCGTAGCCTCCTACAATGAGCAGTTCTTC.

J is TRBJ1-6 and V is TRBV28, with 7 bases fitting TRBD1. Trimming removed 7 bases from V and 9 bases from J; junction bases left unmatched: 21. CDR1 is MDHEN and CDR2 is SYDVKM in the germline V gene. CDR3 size: 18 residues. CDR3 protein: CASIRSGSTGTASSPLHF. DNA for the CDR3: TGTGCCAGCATCCGGAGTGGGTCGACCGGGACAGCAAGTTCACCCCTCCACTTT.

The chain joins TRBV5-6 to TRBJ1-5, with D unresolved. Germline-derived CDR1 and CDR2 are SGHDT and YYEEEE. The CDR3 length is 14 residues. V gave up 4 bases and J gave up 2 bases, with 10 bases separating them. The CDR3 sequence: CASSLPGGNQPQHF. Written as DNA, the CDR3 is TGTGCCAGCAGCCTGCCCGGTGGCAATCAGCCCCAGCATTTT.

The genes are TRBV30 and TRBJ1-1; D is ambiguous. V shed 5 bases and J shed 0 bases, with 13 bases lying between them. CDR3 length: 14 residues. CDR1 and CDR2 from the germline V gene are GTSNPN and SVGIG (reference sequence). The CDR3: CAWGVGRMNTEAFF. The CDR3 DNA reads TGTGCCTGGGGCGTTGGACGGATGAACACTGAAGCTTTCTTT.

This clone was seen only once. The V and J genes are TRBV11-2 and TRBJ2-5; 9 bases align to TRBD2. Germline V gene sequence: CDR1 SGHAT, CDR2 FQNNGV. The CDR3 loop spans 14 amino acids. The ends lost 5 bases at V and 5 bases at J; junction bases unmatched: 6. The CDR3 loop reads CASSPETSGETQYF. As DNA, the CDR3 is TGTGCCAGCAGCCCCGAAACTAGCGGGGAGACCCAGTACTTC.

The CDR3 DNA reads as TGTGCCAGCAGTTTATCGCCACAGGGTAACTATGGCTACACCTTC. It specifies CASSLSPQGNYGYTF. V and J are TRBV27 and TRBJ1-2, with a possible D match to TRBD1 (6 bases). Trimming left V 0 bases short and J 1 base short, with 9 bases between. CDR1 and CDR2 from the germline V gene are MNHEY and SMNVEV (reference sequence). The CDR3 runs 15 residues.

The chain uses TRBV28 and TRBJ1-2; 7 positions match TRBD1. Germline lookup yields CDR1 MDHEN and CDR2 SYDVKM. Losses at the gene ends were 4 bases for V and 5 bases for J; bases not matched to a gene: 16. The CDR3 runs 17 residues. The CDR3 DNA follows: TGTGCCAGCAGTTCCCCCTCCGGACAGGAGTCGAGGTATGGCTACACCTTC. The encoded protein is CASSSPSGQESRYGYTF.

V gene TRBV28 combines with J gene TRBJ1-3, with D perhaps matching TRBD1 (6 bases). Trimming cost V 3 bases and J 2 bases, with 17 bases left between them. The CDR3 loop spans 17 amino acids. Per the germline V gene, CDR1 is MDHEN and CDR2 is SYDVKM. The CDR3 reads CASSFDRPPAAGNTIYF. CDR3 DNA: TGTGCCAGCAGTTTCGACAGGCCTCCTGCGGCTGGAAACACCATATATTTT.

The chain has TRBV7-2 and TRBJ2-3; D is uncertain. This CDR3 spans 15 amino acids. Germline V CDR1 and CDR2: SGHTA, FQGNSA. V was pared by 5 bases and J by 4 bases, with 16 bases between. The CDR3 region is CASSDPPSGADTQYF. In DNA form, the CDR3 reads TGTGCCAGCAGCGATCCCCCTAGTGGGGCAGATACGCAGTATTTT.

The chain has TRBV2 and TRBJ1-1, with a possible D match to TRBD1 (5 bases). This CDR3 region has 17 residues. The germline gives CDR1 SNHLY, CDR2 FYNNEI. V was pared by 8 bases and J by 1 base, with 23 bases between. The chain's CDR3 is CASLAGFGATGNTEAFF. CDR3 nucleotides: TGTGCCAGCTTAGCGGGGTTTGGCGCCACAGGGAACACTGAAGCTTTCTTT.

This clone turned up a few times. J is TRBJ2-1 and V is TRBV28, with D maybe TRBD2 (5 bases). The ends were cut back, 7 bases at V and 8 bases at J, with 15 bases in the middle. This CDR3 has 13 amino acids. Per the germline V gene, CDR1 is MDHEN and CDR2 is SYDVKM. The CDR3 sequence is CASIETMSDEQFF. CDR3 nucleotide sequence: TGTGCCAGCATCGAGACTATGAGCGATGAGCAGTTCTTC.

This rearrangement joins TRBV4-3 to TRBJ1-1, with 7 positions matching TRBD1. This CDR3 contains 15 residues. CDR1 is LGHNA and CDR2 is YSLEER in the germline V gene. V trimming: 0 bases; J trimming: 5 bases; junction bases outside the gene matches: 6. CDR3: CASSQERGRGTEAFF. The CDR3 DNA is TGCGCCAGCAGCCAAGAAAGGGGGCGAGGGACTGAAGCTTTCTTT.

The J gene is TRBJ2-1, the V gene TRBV18; 7 bases align to TRBD1. Per germline, CDR1 KGHSH and CDR2 LQKENI. The length of the CDR3 is 14 residues. J gave up 0 bases and V 6 bases, and 2 bases lay outside the gene matches. In DNA form, the CDR3 reads TGTGCCAGCTCGGGGACAGCCTCCTACAATGAGCAGTTCTTC. Its translation: CASSGTASYNEQFF.

V and J are TRBV4-1 and TRBJ2-2; TRBD2 might be the D (6 bases). CDR3 length: 17 residues. The germline gives CDR1 MGHRA, CDR2 YSYEKL. V was trimmed by 3 bases and J by 4 bases, leaving 18 bases between them. CDR3 DNA: TGCGCCAGCAGCCACATCCCTAGCGTGAGGGGCACCGGGGAGCTGTTTTTT. It encodes CASSHIPSVRGTGELFF.

The rearrangement joins TRBV5-1 to TRBJ2-1; 11 bases are shared with TRBD2. V shed 1 base, J shed 7 bases, and the junction held 4 bases outside the gene matches. CDR3 size: 15 residues. Germline V CDR1 and CDR2: SGHRS, YFSETQ. CDR3 in amino acids: CASSLTSGSHNEQFF. The CDR3 DNA is TGCGCCAGCAGCTTGACTAGCGGGAGTCATAATGAGCAGTTCTTC.

In its sample, this clone is medium-sized (0.01 to 0.1%). The CDR3 DNA is TGTGCCAGCAGCGTAGGCCTAACAGGGGCTGGAAACACCATATATTTT. As protein: CASSVGLTGAGNTIYF. The rearrangement joins TRBV9 to TRBJ1-3; TRBD1 agrees at 7 bases. Unmatched junction bases numbered 5, after V lost 0 bases and J lost 2 bases. This CDR3 is 16 amino acids long. Germline assignment: CDR1 SGDLS and CDR2 YYNGEE.

The gene calls are TRBV6-5 and TRBJ1-5; weak D call: TRBD1 (5 bases). In germline, CDR1 is MNHEY, CDR2 SVGAGI. CDR3 size: 14 residues. V was trimmed by 0 bases and J by 5 bases, leaving 8 bases between them. The CDR3 is CASSYSMGDQPQHF. In DNA form, the CDR3 reads TGTGCCAGCAGTTACTCGATGGGGGATCAGCCCCAGCATTTT.

This rearrangement joins TRBV11-2 to TRBJ2-7; the match to TRBD2 covers 8 bases. Germline V gene lookup returns CDR1 SGHAT and CDR2 FQNNGV. This CDR3 comprises 18 residues. J lost 0 bases, V lost 3 bases, and 13 bases had no gene match. The DNA of the CDR3 is TGTGCCAGCAGCTTCCGTAGGGCTAGCGGGTTCTACTCCTACGAGCAGTACTTC. Its translation is CASSFRRASGFYSYEQYF.

The chain recombines TRBV14 with TRBJ2-5, with D tentatively TRBD1 (6 bases). V dropped 2 bases and J dropped 4 bases, with 14 bases sitting between them. The CDR3 covers 15 residues. Germline CDR1 and CDR2: SGHDN and FVKESK. CDR3 nucleotides: TGTGCCAGCAGCCAAAGGCCAGGGGCAGGAGAGACCCAGTACTTC. Its translation: CASSQRPGAGETQYF.

This clone was seen more than once but under ten times. The chain employs TRBV2 and TRBJ1-5, with 9 bases lining up with TRBD1. The J segment lost 3 bases and the V segment lost 3 bases, leaving 6 bases of the junction unmatched. This CDR3 spans 16 amino acids. Germline values: CDR1 SNHLY, CDR2 FYNNEI. The CDR3 DNA reads as TGTGCCAGCAGTGATCCGGACAGGGGCGCCAATCAGCCCCAGCATTTT. Protein sequence: CASSDPDRGANQPQHF.

V and J are TRBV7-3 and TRBJ1-2; 7 bases fit TRBD1. This CDR3 contains 11 residues. Germline V gene lookup returns CDR1 SGHTA and CDR2 FQGTGA. V shed 8 bases and J 3 bases; nucleotides not matched to a gene: 0. CDR3 region: CASGTDYGYTF. CDR3 nucleotide sequence: TGTGCCAGCGGGACAGACTATGGCTACACCTTC.